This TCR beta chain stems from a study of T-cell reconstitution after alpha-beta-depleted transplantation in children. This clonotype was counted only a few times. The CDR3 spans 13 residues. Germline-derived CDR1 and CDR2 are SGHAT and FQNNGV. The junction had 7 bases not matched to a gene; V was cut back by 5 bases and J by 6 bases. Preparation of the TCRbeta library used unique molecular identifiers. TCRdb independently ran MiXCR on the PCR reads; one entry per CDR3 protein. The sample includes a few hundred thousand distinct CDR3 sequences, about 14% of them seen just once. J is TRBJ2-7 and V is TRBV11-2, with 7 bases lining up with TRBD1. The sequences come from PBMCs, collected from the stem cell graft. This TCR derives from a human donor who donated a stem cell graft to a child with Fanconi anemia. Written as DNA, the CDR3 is TGTGCCAGCAGCCCAGGGGGTTCGTCCGAGCAGTACTTC. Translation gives CASSPGGSSEQYF.